Listed below are T cell receptor beta chains from one sample, sequenced in a study of blood T cells in healthy people across ages. TCRdb independently ran MiXCR on the 5' RACE reads; one entry per CDR3 protein. Here the sample spans 600,000 to 1,000,000 distinct CDR3 sequences, around 25% being singletons. These same data were also listed under a study on T cells of mothers and their children.

Input material: blood. These receptors came from a boy aged 5-17 years in good health. Both conserved end residues are part of each CDR3.

v_call cdr3_aa
TRBV5-1 CASSFLRGGTDNEQFF
TRBV29-1 CSVEARGRDRYTF
TRBV29-1 CSVYGRGDEQYF
TRBV20-1 CSAADTGTVSYEQYF
TRBV20-1 CSAAGDRGPYEQYF
TRBV7-2 CASSLLAGVPGKTQYF
TRBV11-2 CASSFVRPDRGRLTNEKLFF
TRBV28 CASSTRRDSSYEQYF
TRBV7-2 CASSLAAGGGKRETQYF
TRBV4-1 CASSQVLNIQYF
TRBV2 CASRSDRVMGETQYF
TRBV29-1 CSVEVGTRPYEQYF
TRBV6-6 CASSYVEYDGQPQHF
TRBV21-1 CASSKDRGALSYEQYF
TRBV7-3 CASSLLTGREQYF
TRBV5-6 CASGRFAVRHTEAFF
TRBV4-3 CASSLRGYNEKLFF
TRBV6-5 CASSYMQGGETQYF
TRBV27 CASSLPSSETQYF
TRBV29-1 CSVWQRPYEQYF
TRBV3-1 CASSREPGTGYEQYF
TRBV28 CASSVPGQGGYEQYF
TRBV28 CTSDGQISNQPQHF
TRBV7-3 CASSNGRVETQYF
TRBV4-3 CASSQDSTGSSYEQYF
TRBV29-1 CSVVEKSSYEQYF
TRBV4-1 CASSQAPVDIQYF
TRBV13 CASSLEGPSLGTYEQYF
TRBV20-1 CSARDSVINQPQHF
TRBV10-3 CAISVTGSNEKLFF
TRBV12-3/TRBV12-4 CATGLRTDTQYF
TRBV7-2 CASSLGRDRGVYF
TRBV7-2 CASSLGRVTEAFF
TRBV20-1 CSARDPGPNEKLFF
TRBV12-3/TRBV12-4 CDGSSRLAGNEQFF
TRBV27 CASSSISGLGNEQFF
TRBV29-1 CSVEPGQYQETQYF
TRBV29-1 CSVDSREATDTQYF
TRBV19 CASSARWDGENEKLFF
TRBV21-1 CASSKKKGTGEYF
TRBV18 CASSPDDKNIQYF
TRBV6-5 CASSRQDTVQGALHF